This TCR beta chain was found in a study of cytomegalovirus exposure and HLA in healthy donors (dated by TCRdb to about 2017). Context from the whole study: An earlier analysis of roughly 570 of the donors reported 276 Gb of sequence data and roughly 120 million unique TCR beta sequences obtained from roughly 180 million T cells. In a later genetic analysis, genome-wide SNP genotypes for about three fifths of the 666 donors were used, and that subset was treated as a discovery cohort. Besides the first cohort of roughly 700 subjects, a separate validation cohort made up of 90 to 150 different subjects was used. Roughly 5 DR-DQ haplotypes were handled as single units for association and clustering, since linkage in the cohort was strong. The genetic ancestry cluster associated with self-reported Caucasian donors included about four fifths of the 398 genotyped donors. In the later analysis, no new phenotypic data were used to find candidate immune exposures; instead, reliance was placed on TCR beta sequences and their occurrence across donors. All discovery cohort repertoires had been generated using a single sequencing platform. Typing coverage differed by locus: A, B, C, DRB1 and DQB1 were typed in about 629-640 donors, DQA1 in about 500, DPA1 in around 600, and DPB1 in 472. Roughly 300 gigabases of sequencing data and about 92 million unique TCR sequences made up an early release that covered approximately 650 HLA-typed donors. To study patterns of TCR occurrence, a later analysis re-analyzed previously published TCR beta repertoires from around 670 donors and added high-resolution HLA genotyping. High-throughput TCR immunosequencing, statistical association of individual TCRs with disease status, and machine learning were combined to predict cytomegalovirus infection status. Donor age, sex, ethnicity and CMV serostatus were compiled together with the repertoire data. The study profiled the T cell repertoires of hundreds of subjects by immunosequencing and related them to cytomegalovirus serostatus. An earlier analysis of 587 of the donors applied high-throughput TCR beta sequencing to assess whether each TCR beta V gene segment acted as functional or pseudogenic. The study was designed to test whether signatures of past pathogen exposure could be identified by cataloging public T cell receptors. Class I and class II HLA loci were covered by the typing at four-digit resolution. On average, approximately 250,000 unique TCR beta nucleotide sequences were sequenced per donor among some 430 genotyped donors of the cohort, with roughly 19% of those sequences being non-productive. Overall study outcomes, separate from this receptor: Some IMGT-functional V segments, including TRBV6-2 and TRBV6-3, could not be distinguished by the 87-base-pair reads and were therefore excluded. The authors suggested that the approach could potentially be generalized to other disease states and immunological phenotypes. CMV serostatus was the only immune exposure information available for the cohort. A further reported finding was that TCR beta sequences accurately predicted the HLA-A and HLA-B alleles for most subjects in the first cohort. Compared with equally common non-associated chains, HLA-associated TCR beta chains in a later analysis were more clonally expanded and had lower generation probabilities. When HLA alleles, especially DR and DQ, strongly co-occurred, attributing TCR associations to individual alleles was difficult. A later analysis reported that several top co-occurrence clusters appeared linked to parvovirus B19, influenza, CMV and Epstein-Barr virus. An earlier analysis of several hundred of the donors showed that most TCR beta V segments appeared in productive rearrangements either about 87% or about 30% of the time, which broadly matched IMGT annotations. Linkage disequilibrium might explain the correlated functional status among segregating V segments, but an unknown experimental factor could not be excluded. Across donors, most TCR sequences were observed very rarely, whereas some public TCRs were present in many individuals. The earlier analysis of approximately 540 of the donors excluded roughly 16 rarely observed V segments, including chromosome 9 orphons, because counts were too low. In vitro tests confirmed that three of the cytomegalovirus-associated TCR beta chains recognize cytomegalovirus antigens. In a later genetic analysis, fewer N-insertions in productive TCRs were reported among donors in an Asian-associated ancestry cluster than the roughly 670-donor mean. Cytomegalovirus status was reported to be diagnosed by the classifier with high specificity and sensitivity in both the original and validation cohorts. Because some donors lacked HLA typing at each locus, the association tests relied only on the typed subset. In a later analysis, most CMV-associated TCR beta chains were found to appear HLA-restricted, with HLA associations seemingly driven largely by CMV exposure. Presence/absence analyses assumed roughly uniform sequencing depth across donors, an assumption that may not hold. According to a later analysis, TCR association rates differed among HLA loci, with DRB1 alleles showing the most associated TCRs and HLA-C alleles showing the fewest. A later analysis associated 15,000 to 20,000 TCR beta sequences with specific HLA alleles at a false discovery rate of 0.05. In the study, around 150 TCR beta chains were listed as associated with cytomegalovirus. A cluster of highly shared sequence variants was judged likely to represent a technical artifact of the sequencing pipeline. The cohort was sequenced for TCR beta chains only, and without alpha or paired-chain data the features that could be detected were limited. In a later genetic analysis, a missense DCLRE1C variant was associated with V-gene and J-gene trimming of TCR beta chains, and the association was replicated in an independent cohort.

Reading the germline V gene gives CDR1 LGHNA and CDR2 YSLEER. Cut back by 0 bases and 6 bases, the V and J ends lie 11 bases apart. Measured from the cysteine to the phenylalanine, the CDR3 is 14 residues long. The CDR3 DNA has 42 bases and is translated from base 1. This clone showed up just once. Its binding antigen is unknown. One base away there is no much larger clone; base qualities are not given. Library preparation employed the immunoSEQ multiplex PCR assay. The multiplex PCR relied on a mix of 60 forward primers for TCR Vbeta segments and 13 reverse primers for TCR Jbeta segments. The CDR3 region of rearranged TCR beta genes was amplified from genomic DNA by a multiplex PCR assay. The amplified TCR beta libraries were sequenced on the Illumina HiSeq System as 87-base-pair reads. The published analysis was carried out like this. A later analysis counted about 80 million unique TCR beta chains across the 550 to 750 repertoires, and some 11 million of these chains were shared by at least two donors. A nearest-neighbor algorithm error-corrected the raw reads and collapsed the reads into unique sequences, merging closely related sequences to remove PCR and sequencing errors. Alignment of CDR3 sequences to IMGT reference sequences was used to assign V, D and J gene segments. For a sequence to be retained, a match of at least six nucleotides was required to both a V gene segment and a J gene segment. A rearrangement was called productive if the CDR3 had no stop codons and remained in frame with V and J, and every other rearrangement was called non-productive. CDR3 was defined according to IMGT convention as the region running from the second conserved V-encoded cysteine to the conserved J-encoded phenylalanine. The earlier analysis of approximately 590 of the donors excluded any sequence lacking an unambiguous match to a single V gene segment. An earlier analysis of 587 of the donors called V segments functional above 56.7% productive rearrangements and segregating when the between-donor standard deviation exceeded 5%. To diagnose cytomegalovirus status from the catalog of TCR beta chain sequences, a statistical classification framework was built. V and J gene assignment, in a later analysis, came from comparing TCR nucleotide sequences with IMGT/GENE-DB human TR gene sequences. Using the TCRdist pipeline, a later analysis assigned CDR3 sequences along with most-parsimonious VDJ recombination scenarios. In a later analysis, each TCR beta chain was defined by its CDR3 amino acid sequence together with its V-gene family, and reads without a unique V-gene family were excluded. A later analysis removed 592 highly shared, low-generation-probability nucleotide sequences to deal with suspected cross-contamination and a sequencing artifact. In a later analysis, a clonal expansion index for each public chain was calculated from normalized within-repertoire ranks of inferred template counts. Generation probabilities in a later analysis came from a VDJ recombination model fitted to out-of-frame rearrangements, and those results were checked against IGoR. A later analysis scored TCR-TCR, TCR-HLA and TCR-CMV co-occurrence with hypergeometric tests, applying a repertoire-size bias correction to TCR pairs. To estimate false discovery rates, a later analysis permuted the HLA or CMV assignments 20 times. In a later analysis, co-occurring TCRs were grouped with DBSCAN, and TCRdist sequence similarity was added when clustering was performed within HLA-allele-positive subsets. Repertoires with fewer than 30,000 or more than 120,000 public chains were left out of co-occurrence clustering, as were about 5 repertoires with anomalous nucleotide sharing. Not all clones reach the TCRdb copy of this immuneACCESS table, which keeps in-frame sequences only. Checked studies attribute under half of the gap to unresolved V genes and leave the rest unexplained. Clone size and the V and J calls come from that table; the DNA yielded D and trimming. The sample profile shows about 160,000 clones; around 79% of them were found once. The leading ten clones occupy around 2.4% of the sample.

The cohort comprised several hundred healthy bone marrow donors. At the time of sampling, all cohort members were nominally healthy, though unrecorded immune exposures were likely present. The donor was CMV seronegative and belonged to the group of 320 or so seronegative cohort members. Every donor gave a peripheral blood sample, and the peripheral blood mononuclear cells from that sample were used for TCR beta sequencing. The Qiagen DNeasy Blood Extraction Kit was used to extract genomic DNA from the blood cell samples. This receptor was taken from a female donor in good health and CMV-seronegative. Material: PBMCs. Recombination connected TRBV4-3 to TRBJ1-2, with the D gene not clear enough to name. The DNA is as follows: TGCGCCAGCAGCCAAGATCGGGAGGGAGATGGCTACACCTTC. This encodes CASSQDREGDGYTF.